Listed here are 28 T cell receptor beta chains from one sample, sequenced in a study of T cells after yellow fever vaccination (dated by TCRdb to the late 2010s). Taken with the paper, the label for treatment or condition translates to: live attenuated yellow fever vaccine strain. Library prep was done by 5' RACE. For sequencing, an Illumina HiSeq 2500 was employed. Using fastp trimming at Q25 and MiXCR clonotype assembly, TCRdb reanalyzed the public sequencing data and kept in-frame beta chains. One record per CDR3 amino acid sequence lists the most common genes and DNA. Present in this sample are some 550,000 distinct CDR3 sequences, 19% of which were seen just once. Of the sample, roughly 13% is held by the ten largest clones. The input for sequencing was PBMCs, taken 15 days after the yellow fever booster vaccination. Receptors originate from a man aged 25-45 years who received the YFV17D yellow fever vaccine.

This clonotype was counted between two and nine times. This chain connects TRBV4-3 to TRBJ2-7; D is unclear. The CDR3 totals 15 residues. V was shortened by 2 bases and J by 0 bases, with 11 bases between the two germline ends. The germline gives CDR1 LGHNA, CDR2 YSLEER. The CDR3 nucleotides read TGCGCCAGCAGCCAAAACCCGGACCACTCCTACGAGCAGTACTTC. This codes for CASSQNPDHSYEQYF.

A few counts support this clonotype. The chain couples TRBV7-3 to TRBJ2-1, with 10 bases that match TRBD1. With V trimmed by 5 bases and J by 4 bases, 5 bases remained unmatched. CDR1 is SGHTA, CDR2 FQGTGA, per germline. CDR3 length: 15 residues. CDR3 DNA: TGTGCCAGCAGCCCGGGACAGGGGAAATACAATGAGCAGTTCTTC. Translating it yields CASSPGQGKYNEQFF.

The table lists this clonotype with a few counts. The chain employs TRBV20-1 and TRBJ2-7; D ambiguous. CDR1 and CDR2 (germline): DFQATT, SNEGSKA (reference sequence). V lost 3 bases and J lost 0, with 12 bases in between. The CDR3 totals 14 residues. CDR3 loop: CSASSAAFSYEQYF. CDR3 DNA sequence: TGCAGTGCTAGTTCGGCCGCTTTCTCCTACGAGCAGTACTTC.

This clonotype was seen at least ten times. The gene calls are TRBV4-3 and TRBJ1-2, with 8 bases identical to TRBD1. Trimming cost V 3 bases and J 6 bases; bases outside gene matches: 0. This CDR3 comprises 12 residues. Germline V gene sequence: CDR1 LGHNA, CDR2 YSLEER. The chain's CDR3 is CASSQTGDGYTF. The CDR3 nucleotides are TGCGCCAGCAGCCAGACAGGGGATGGCTACACCTTC.

The chain joins TRBV5-1 to TRBJ2-5; D may be TRBD2 (5 bases). CDR1 and CDR2 (germline): SGHRS, YFSETQ. V was pared by 6 bases and J by 3 bases, with 15 bases between. This CDR3 region has 14 residues. As DNA, the CDR3 is TGCGCCAGCACCCCCCTTGGTAGCGAAGAGACCCAGTACTTC. This codes for CASTPLGSEETQYF.

The chain links TRBV15 to TRBJ2-3; TRBD2 aligns across 9 bases. V was pared by 5 bases and J by 2 bases, with 14 bases of the junction left unmatched. The germline gives CDR1 LNHNV, CDR2 YYDKDF (reference sequence). The CDR3 covers 18 residues. The CDR3 sequence: CATSSYYSSSGTTDTQYF. The CDR3 DNA is TGTGCCACCAGCTCTTACTACAGTTCTAGCGGGACCACAGATACGCAGTATTTT.

The chain joins TRBV5-5 to TRBJ2-5; D is possibly TRBD2 (6 bases). V was shortened by 4 bases and J by 2 bases, with 12 bases between the two germline ends. Germline V lookup: CDR1 SGHKS, CDR2 YYEKEE (reference sequence). The CDR3 consists of 14 residues. The DNA for the CDR3 is TGTGCCAGCAGCGCGGGATGGGGTCAAGAGACCCAGTACTTC. Encoded protein: CASSAGWGQETQYF.

This clonotype occurred a few times. The genes are TRBV5-4 and TRBJ2-7, with D perhaps matching TRBD1 (6 bases). Trimming took off 4 bases at V and 3 bases at J, with 23 bases between the two ends. Germline loops: CDR1 SGHNT, CDR2 YYREEE (reference sequence). The CDR3 is made up of 17 amino acids. The CDR3 reads CASSPGQGTSGIYEQYF. DNA of the CDR3: TGTGCCAGCAGCCCCGGGCAGGGGACGTCGGGAATCTACGAGCAGTACTTC.

This clonotype was seen a handful of times. The chain joins TRBV20-1 to TRBJ2-5; TRBD2 is a possible D gene (6 bases). The CDR3 totals 15 residues. The germline V gene has CDR1 DFQATT and CDR2 SNEGSKA (reference sequence). Trimming removed 1 base at V and 2 bases at J, with 14 bases between. The CDR3 DNA follows: TGCAGTGCTAGAGGCGTTAGCGGTAGACAAGAGACCCAGTACTTC. Protein sequence: CSARGVSGRQETQYF.

This clonotype was counted only a few times. The chain uses TRBV4-2 and TRBJ2-7; the D is unclear. The CDR3 loop spans 17 amino acids. Germline CDR1 is LGHNA and CDR2 is YNFKEQ. With 1 base removed from V and 2 bases from J, the gap between germline ends came to 18 bases. The CDR3 nucleotides are TGTGCCAGCAGCCAAGTCGAACGACGACCCAACACCTACGAGCAGTACTTC. Translation: CASSQVERRPNTYEQYF.

The chain carries TRBV7-9 and TRBJ2-7, with 8 bases aligning to TRBD1. This CDR3 contains 16 residues. The germline V gene has CDR1 SEHNR and CDR2 FQNEAQ (reference sequence). The J segment lost 3 bases and the V segment lost 3 bases, leaving 10 bases of the junction unmatched. The CDR3 region has the DNA TGTGCCAGCAGCTTCCCTGGACAGGGTAATTTCTACGAGCAGTACTTC. This gives the protein CASSFPGQGNFYEQYF.

This clonotype was found a few times. The V and J genes are TRBV7-2 and TRBJ1-4, with TRBD1 matching 8 bases. The CDR3 is 15 residues long. V was clipped by 0 bases and J by 4 bases; unmatched bases: 1. Germline V gives CDR1 SGHTA, CDR2 FQGNSA. The CDR3 DNA follows: TGTGCCAGCAGCTTAGCGGGACAGGTTAATGAAAAACTGTTTTTT. Its translation is CASSLAGQVNEKLFF.

This clonotype was seen a handful of times. The CDR3: CASSFPGLEAYNEQFF. As DNA, the CDR3 is TGTGCCAGCAGCTTCCCTGGACTGGAAGCCTACAATGAGCAGTTCTTC. The chain recombines TRBV7-9 with TRBJ2-1; TRBD2 might be the D (5 bases). Trimming pared 3 bases from V and 2 bases from J, leaving 14 bases between. The CDR3 is 16 amino acids. The germline V gene has CDR1 SEHNR and CDR2 FQNEAQ (reference sequence).

The chain uses TRBV5-1 and TRBJ2-7; TRBD1 is a possible D gene (5 bases). The CDR3 totals 14 residues. Germline V gene data show CDR1 as SGHRS and CDR2 as YFSETQ. V gave up 1 base and J gave up 4 bases, with 12 bases separating them. The CDR3 protein is CASSLMGREYEQYF. CDR3 nucleotides: TGCGCCAGCAGCTTGATGGGGCGCGAGTACGAGCAGTACTTC. The whole variable domain, remainder taken from reference TRBV5-1 and TRBJ2-7, is KAGVTQTPRYLIKTRGQQVTLSCSPISGHRSVSWYQQTPGQGLQFLFEYFSETQRNKGNFPGRFSGRQFSNSRSEMNVSTLELGDSALYLCASSLMGREYEQYFGPGTRLTVT.

The rearrangement links TRBV5-1 to TRBJ2-1, with D uncertain. The CDR3 runs 16 residues. Germline V gene data show CDR1 as SGHRS and CDR2 as YFSETQ. V was pared by 0 bases and J by 0 bases, with 10 bases between. CDR3 nucleotides: TGCGCCAGCAGCTTGGTTGGGCTAGGCTCCTACAATGAGCAGTTCTTC. It yields the protein CASSLVGLGSYNEQFF.

The chain employs TRBV4-3 and TRBJ1-2, with unresolved D. The germline CDR1 and CDR2 sequences are LGHNA and YSLEER. V dropped 0 bases and J dropped 2 bases, with 1 base sitting between them. The CDR3 totals 12 residues. The CDR3 protein is CASSQENYGYTF. DNA for the CDR3: TGCGCCAGCAGCCAAGAGAACTATGGCTACACCTTC.

The V call is TRBV15, the J call TRBJ2-3; TRBD2 might be the D (5 bases). The germline CDR1 and CDR2 sequences are LNHNV and YYDKDF (reference sequence). This CDR3 spans 15 amino acids. The V end lost 5 bases, the J end lost 2 bases, and 14 bases lay between the germline ends. The CDR3 nucleotides read TGTGCCACCAGCGTACGGGGTGGATACACAGATACGCAGTATTTT. Translation gives CATSVRGGYTDTQYF.

The table lists this clonotype with a few counts. The chain links TRBV7-2 to TRBJ2-5; TRBD2 might be the D (5 bases). From germline, CDR1 is SGHTA and CDR2 FQGNSA. The CDR3 loop spans 13 amino acids. Between the trimmed V and J ends, which lost 3 bases and 4 bases, there was a span of 9 bases. CDR3 bases: TGTGCCAGCAGCTTCGGGGAATTAGAGACCCAGTACTTC. Amino acid sequence: CASSFGELETQYF.

CDR3 in amino acids: CSAKEQYF. The CDR3 DNA sequence: TGCAGTGCTAAGGAGCAGTACTTC. V and J are TRBV20-1 and TRBJ2-7; D gene unclear. The CDR3 length is 8 residues. Germline V CDR1 and CDR2: DFQATT, SNEGSKA (reference sequence). V lost 4 bases and J lost 7, with 2 bases in between.

This chain uses TRBV28 with TRBJ2-7, with D hard to call. V gave up 5 bases and J gave up 9 bases, with 11 bases separating them. The CDR3 is 11 amino acids. The germline V gene encodes CDR1 MDHEN and CDR2 SYDVKM. In nucleotides, the CDR3 is TGTGCCAGCAGTCTTCTAGGTGTGCAGTACTTC. Its protein is CASSLLGVQYF.

The chain employs TRBV5-6 and TRBJ2-7; 8 bases are shared with TRBD1. Looked up from germline, CDR1 is SGHDT and CDR2 is YYEEEE. Unmatched junction bases numbered 6, after V lost 5 bases and J lost 2 bases. The CDR3 length is 14 residues. The CDR3, as DNA: TGTGCCAGCAGTTGGGACAGGAGCGCCTACGAGCAGTACTTC. Protein: CASSWDRSAYEQYF.

The chain carries TRBV20-1 and TRBJ2-7; D is unclear. Germline V lookup: CDR1 DFQATT, CDR2 SNEGSKA (reference sequence). The CDR3 consists of 14 residues. V was clipped by 3 bases and J by 6 bases, with 18 bases between them. The CDR3 DNA reads TGCAGTGCTAGTCGGGCAGGACCCATTGGCGAGCAGTACTTC. The encoded protein is CSASRAGPIGEQYF.

This clonotype was counted a few times. This chain joins TRBV24-1 and TRBJ2-2; D possibly corresponds to TRBD1 (6 bases). This CDR3 is 14 amino acids long. The germline V gene has CDR1 KGHDR and CDR2 SFDVKD. Trimming removed 12 bases at V and 0 bases at J, with 13 bases between. The CDR3 region is CASQGPANTGELFF. The CDR3 DNA reads TGTGCCTCACAGGGTCCCGCGAACACCGGGGAGCTGTTTTTT.

V and J are TRBV20-1 and TRBJ2-7, with a tentative D call TRBD1 (6 bases). There are 15 residues in the CDR3. Trimming cost V 3 bases and J 3 bases, with 18 bases left between them. The germline V gene has CDR1 DFQATT and CDR2 SNEGSKA (reference sequence). The CDR3 loop reads CSARSDSRSFYEQYF. The CDR3 DNA is TGCAGTGCTAGGTCGGACAGCCGAAGTTTCTACGAGCAGTACTTC.

This chain joins TRBV6-1 and TRBJ1-1; 7 bases map to TRBD1. Germline V gives CDR1 MNHNS, CDR2 SASEGT. The CDR3 covers 14 residues. V lost 7 bases to trimming and J lost 0 bases; unmatched junction nucleotides: 5. In nucleotides, the CDR3 is TGTGCCAGCACCTTCGACAGGGTGAACACTGAAGCTTTCTTT. Residues: CASTFDRVNTEAFF.

The chain recombines TRBV20-1 with TRBJ2-7; TRBD2 might be the D (6 bases). V lost 0 bases and J lost 3, with 9 bases in between. This CDR3 spans 13 amino acids. Germline V gives CDR1 DFQATT, CDR2 SNEGSKA (reference sequence). The CDR3 protein is CSARDPAGYEQYF. The CDR3 coding sequence is TGCAGTGCTAGAGATCCAGCGGGCTACGAGCAGTACTTC.

On this clonotype itself: A junction boundary mismatches the germline segment, possibly from a read error. The chain uses TRBV7-9 and TRBJ2-7, with D tentatively TRBD2 (5 bases). The CDR3 is made up of 11 amino acids. Germline values: CDR1 SEHNR, CDR2 FQNEAQ (reference sequence). CDR3 sequence (DNA): TGTGCCAGCAGCTTAGGCGGGCGTACGTCCTTC. This codes for CASSLGGRTSF.

This clonotype was seen a few times. This sequence joins TRBV12-3 or TRBV12-4 and TRBJ2-5, with TRBD2 matching over 8 bases. J gave up 0 bases and V 7 bases, and 10 bases lay outside the gene matches. CDR3 length: 16 amino acids. DNA for the CDR3: TGTGCCAGCACCATAGGGACTAGTACATACCAAGAGACCCAGTACTTC. As protein: CASTIGTSTYQETQYF.